The clone carrying this T cell receptor (beta chain) occurred once. Its specificity is not known. These data are taken from a study of blood T cells in healthy people across ages. Overall study context: About one barcoded beta molecule per two T cells was captured by template switching.

Combining a sample-barcoded 5' primer with a J-beta primer mix, a second PCR ran for roughly 7 to 11 cycles. Every molecule of cDNA carried a tag from a template-switch adaptor with 12 random nucleotides. TCRdb reprocessed the 5' RACE reads with MiXCR, giving one entry per CDR3 protein. Of some 850,000 distinct CDR3 sequences in the sample, around 24% were seen once. This CDR3 is 17 amino acids long. V trimming: 1 base; J trimming: 0 bases; junction bases outside the gene matches: 6. The germline V gene encodes CDR1 LGHNA and CDR2 YSLEER. General observations from the study: TCR beta diversity tracked closely with naive T cell percentage. Donors of long life had a larger count of naive CD4+ cells and greater diversity than aged donors.

The data were also submitted as part of a second study, on T cells of mothers and their children.

The V gene is TRBV4-3, the J gene TRBJ2-5; 9 bases match TRBD2. The clonotype comes from a boy aged 5-17 years in good health. Sequencing was done on a sample of blood. As DNA, the CDR3 is TGCGCCAGCAGCCAAGGGTCCGCGGGGGGGTACCAAGAGACCCAGTACTTC. Amino acid sequence: CASSQGSAGGYQETQYF.